This TCR beta chain is drawn from a study of blood T cell repertoires in COVID-19. As for the study in general: The analysed material was cDNA or gDNA that came from T cells, B-cell-depleted T cells, or PBMCs.

Ages ranged from about 18 to 89 years, with residence in 24 US areas. The study recruited exposed participants who had met a COVID-19 case within 2 weeks before entry. In its sample, this clone was seen once. Germline V CDR1 and CDR2: SGHAT, FQNNGV. Trimming cost V 3 bases and J 6 bases, with 21 bases left between them. The CDR3 length is 16 residues. TCRdb keeps only in-frame clones here, not all; method: immunoSEQ multiplex PCR. The sample has a few hundred thousand clones; over 75% are singletons. The sample taken for sequencing was PBMCs or T cells enriched from blood (not recorded which). The receptor comes from a woman aged 18 to 35 who had been exposed to COVID-19. The genes are TRBV11-2 and TRBJ2-7, with a possible D match to TRBD1 (6 bases). CDR3 in DNA: TGTGCCAGCAGCTTCGGGATACAGGGTGGGGTTGGCGAGCAGTACTTC. It specifies CASSFGIQGGVGEQYF.